This entry lists 22 T cell receptor beta chains sequenced from one sample in a study of T cells in Graves' hyperthyroidism and ophthalmopathy. The TCR beta CDR3 regions underwent amplification using RNA transcripts as the source. The HTBI primer set served for first-round RT-PCR of the TCR CDR3. TCRdb reanalysed the multiplex PCR reads using MiXCR and keeps one entry per CDR3 protein. Of hundreds of thousands of distinct CDR3 sequences in the sample, 38% were seen once. The specimen was blood. The receptor source for this set is a man aged 18 to 29 with Graves' hyperthyroidism.

The rearrangement links TRBV7-9 to TRBJ2-7; TRBD1 matches at 9 bases. Trimming at V came to 1 base and at J to 0 bases, leaving 13 bases not matched to a gene. CDR1 SEHNR and CDR2 FQNEAQ come from the germline V gene (reference sequence). The CDR3 runs 19 residues. The CDR3 here is CASSLDPGTGTPSSYEQYF. In DNA, the CDR3 is TGTGCCAGCAGCTTAGACCCCGGGACAGGGACCCCTTCCTCCTACGAGCAGTACTTC.

The rearrangement joins TRBV29-1 to TRBJ2-5; no definite D call. V dropped 7 bases and J dropped 3 bases, with 12 bases sitting between them. Germline CDR1 reads SQVTM; CDR2 reads ANQGSEA. CDR3 length equals 12 residues. The CDR3 reads CSGTMIEETQYF. The CDR3 DNA sequence: TGCAGCGGGACCATGATTGAAGAGACCCAGTACTTC.

This clonotype has just a few counts. V gene TRBV20-1 combines with J gene TRBJ2-7, with a weak D call TRBD2 (6 bases). V shed 2 bases and J shed 0 bases, with 14 bases lying between them. From germline, CDR1 is DFQATT and CDR2 SNEGSKA (reference sequence). CDR3 length equals 15 residues. The CDR3 here is CSARPGTSSSYEQYF. CDR3 bases: TGCAGTGCTAGACCCGGGACTTCGAGCTCCTACGAGCAGTACTTC.

The V call is TRBV6-1, the J call TRBJ2-5; the match to TRBD1 covers 7 bases. V trimming: 6 bases; J trimming: 1 base; junction bases outside the gene matches: 8. The CDR3 loop spans 15 amino acids. Germline values: CDR1 MNHNS, CDR2 SASEGT. CDR3 sequence reads: CASSLAGTVQETQYF. DNA for the CDR3: TGTGCCAGCAGCTTGGCCGGGACAGTCCAAGAGACCCAGTACTTC.

The CDR3 nucleotides are TGTGCCACCAGCAGCCCGACAGGGAGTGAAAAACTGTTTTTT. Translation gives CATSSPTGSEKLFF. V gene TRBV15 combines with J gene TRBJ1-4; 7 nucleotides agree with TRBD1. Germline CDR1 LNHNV, CDR2 YYDKDF (reference sequence). V was pared by 3 bases and J by 7 bases, with 5 bases of the junction left unmatched. The CDR3 runs to 14 residues.

This clonotype was seen many times. This sequence joins TRBV4-2 and TRBJ2-5, with D hard to call. In germline, CDR1 is LGHNA, CDR2 YNFKEQ. V was pared by 0 bases and J by 8 bases, with 10 bases between. This CDR3 has 13 residues. The CDR3 here is CASSQDSAKTQYF. The DNA of the CDR3 is TGTGCCAGCAGCCAAGATTCGGCGAAAACCCAGTACTTC.

This clonotype came up a few times. The J gene is TRBJ2-2, the V gene TRBV7-6, with D possibly TRBD1 on 5 matching bases. Trimming stripped 5 bases from V and 1 base from J, with 14 bases between. The CDR3 is 16 residues long. Germline values: CDR1 SGHVS, CDR2 FNYEAQ. The CDR3 reads CASSLTYRLNTGELFF. DNA for the CDR3: TGTGCCAGCAGCCTCACCTACAGGCTGAACACCGGGGAGCTGTTTTTT.

As concerns this clonotype: A junction end diverges from the germline sequence, so it may reflect a read error. For the CDR3, the DNA is TGTGCCAGCAGCCAAGGGACAGGGATGAGAACTGAAGCTTTCTTT. Its protein product is CASSQGTGMRTEAFF. The rearrangement links TRBV4-1 to TRBJ1-1, with 9 bases matching TRBD1. CDR3 size: 15 residues. CDR1 is MGHRA and CDR2 is YSYEKL in the germline V gene.

This clonotype was detected only a few times. The chain couples TRBV12-3 or TRBV12-4 to TRBJ1-4; D possibly corresponds to TRBD1 (5 bases). With 3 bases removed from V and 4 bases from J, the gap between germline ends came to 9 bases. This CDR3 has 14 residues. DNA for the CDR3: TGTGCCAGCAGTTTCAAGGGGATTAATGAAAAACTGTTTTTT. Protein: CASSFKGINEKLFF.

This clonotype was recorded many times. This chain joins TRBV19 and TRBJ1-5; D is perhaps TRBD1 (5 bases). CDR3 length equals 14 residues. V lost 2 bases and J lost 5, with 10 bases in between. Germline V CDR1 and CDR2: LNHDA, SQIVND (reference sequence). The chain's CDR3 is CASSIRGEYQPQHF. The CDR3 bases are TGTGCCAGTAGTATACGGGGGGAGTATCAGCCCCAGCATTTT.

J is TRBJ1-2 and V is TRBV6-5, with 8 nucleotides matching TRBD1. The V segment lost 3 bases and the J segment 4 bases; nucleotides outside the gene matches: 1. The CDR3 extends over 13 amino acids. Germline CDR1 and CDR2: MNHEY and SVGAGI. This chain's CDR3 is CASSYQGAYGYTF. In DNA, the CDR3 is TGTGCCAGCAGTTATCAGGGGGCCTATGGCTACACCTTC.

J is TRBJ2-1 and V is TRBV7-9; unclear D gene. CDR1 and CDR2 from the germline V gene are SEHNR and FQNEAQ (reference sequence). This CDR3 has 12 amino acids. Trimming cost V 2 bases and J 8 bases, with 7 bases left between them. This CDR3 is CASSLRFDEQFF. CDR3 nucleotides: TGTGCCAGCAGCTTAAGGTTCGATGAGCAGTTCTTC.

V and J are TRBV5-6 and TRBJ1-2; D uncertain. This CDR3 has 14 residues. Germline V gene lookup returns CDR1 SGHDT and CDR2 YYEEEE. V was cut by 4 bases and J by 2 bases, with 12 bases left in between. CDR3 nucleotides: TGTGCCAGCAGCCAAACCGCGGGCAACTATGGCTACACCTTC. It translates to CASSQTAGNYGYTF.

This clonotype was detected ten times or more. The V and J genes are TRBV10-3 and TRBJ2-2; D remains unclear. V shed 2 bases and J shed 0 bases, with 7 bases lying between them. The CDR3 extends over 15 amino acids. Germline CDR1 reads ENHRY; CDR2 reads SYGVKD. CDR3 in DNA: TGTGCCATCAGTGAGCAGGCCACGAACACCGGGGAGCTGTTTTTT. Residues: CAISEQATNTGELFF.

In its sample, this clonotype was seen a few times. J is TRBJ1-5 and V is TRBV20-1; D remains unclear. Looked up from germline, CDR1 is DFQATT and CDR2 is SNEGSKA (reference sequence). The CDR3 loop spans 15 amino acids. V was cut by 0 bases and J by 2 bases, with 11 bases left in between. Here the CDR3 reads CSAREPSRGNQPQHF. The CDR3, as DNA: TGCAGTGCTAGAGAGCCCTCGAGGGGCAATCAGCCCCAGCATTTT.

The sample holds many counts of this clonotype. The chain recombines TRBV9 with TRBJ1-6; no clear D. V gave up 0 bases and J gave up 0 bases, with 4 bases separating them. The CDR3 runs 15 residues. Germline V gene sequence: CDR1 SGDLS, CDR2 YYNGEE. CDR3 nucleotides: TGTGCCAGCAGCGTAGCTGGCTCCTATAATTCACCCCTCCACTTT. Protein sequence: CASSVAGSYNSPLHF.

This clonotype was picked up many times. This sequence joins TRBV20-1 and TRBJ1-1; D is unclear. The CDR3 has 13 amino acids. Looked up from germline, CDR1 is DFQATT and CDR2 is SNEGSKA (reference sequence). Trimming pared 8 bases from V and 0 bases from J, leaving 13 bases between. The DNA of the CDR3 is TGCAGTAAATGGCAGATCATGAACACTGAAGCTTTCTTT. Encoded protein: CSKWQIMNTEAFF.

This chain uses TRBV5-1 with TRBJ2-3, with 12 nucleotides matching TRBD2. The germline CDR1 and CDR2 sequences are SGHRS and YFSETQ. The V gene end was trimmed by 4 bases and the J gene end by 2 bases; junction bases not matched to a gene: 5. The length of the CDR3 is 16 residues. This CDR3 reads CASSKGLAGLTDTQYF. The CDR3 DNA reads as TGCGCCAGCAGCAAAGGACTAGCGGGACTCACAGATACGCAGTATTTT.

Worth noting for this clonotype: One end of the junction is discordant with germline, which a read error may explain. The V call is TRBV7-2, the J call TRBJ2-5; D may match TRBD1 or TRBD2 (6 bases each). The germline V gene encodes CDR1 SGHTA and CDR2 FQGNSA. This CDR3 spans 19 amino acids. For the CDR3, the DNA is TGCGCCAGCAGCCAAGTCGAGGCAGGCAGCTCTAGGGGGGCCGAGACCCAGTACTTC. Translating it yields CASSQVEAGSSRGAETQYF.

V gene TRBV6-1 combines with J gene TRBJ1-5; 9 nucleotides match TRBD1. This CDR3 spans 15 amino acids. With 4 bases clipped from V and 3 bases from J, the junction kept 4 bases outside the gene matches. The germline CDR1 and CDR2 sequences are MNHNS and SASEGT. CDR3 sequence (DNA): TGTGCCAGCAGTGGATGGACAGGGGTCAATCAGCCCCAGCATTTT. Protein: CASSGWTGVNQPQHF.

V is TRBV19 and J is TRBJ2-7, with D hard to call. V was trimmed by 5 bases and J by 4 bases, leaving 12 bases between them. Germline V lookup: CDR1 LNHDA, CDR2 SQIVND (reference sequence). The CDR3 spans 13 residues. The CDR3: CASSVQIGYEQYF. The DNA for the CDR3 is TGTGCCAGTAGTGTGCAAATCGGGTACGAGCAGTACTTC. Using reference TRBV19 and TRBJ2-7 for the parts outside the CDR3, the full variable domain is DGGITQSPKYLFRKEGQNVTLSCEQNLNHDAMYWYRQDPGQGLRLIYYSQIVNDFQKGDIAEGYSVSREKKESFPLTVTSAQKNPTAFYLCASSVQIGYEQYFGPGTRLTVT.

About this clonotype: This may come from a read error, since a much larger clone is one base off. This chain links TRBV20-1 with TRBJ1-5; no clear D. The CDR3 is 15 residues long. Germline V gene data show CDR1 as DFQATT and CDR2 as SNEGSKA (reference sequence). Trimming pared 3 bases from V and 3 bases from J, leaving 15 bases between. CDR3 nucleotide sequence: TGCAGTGCTAGTGATATGTCGAAATCCAATCAGCCCCAGCATTTT. Its protein product is CSASDMSKSNQPQHF.